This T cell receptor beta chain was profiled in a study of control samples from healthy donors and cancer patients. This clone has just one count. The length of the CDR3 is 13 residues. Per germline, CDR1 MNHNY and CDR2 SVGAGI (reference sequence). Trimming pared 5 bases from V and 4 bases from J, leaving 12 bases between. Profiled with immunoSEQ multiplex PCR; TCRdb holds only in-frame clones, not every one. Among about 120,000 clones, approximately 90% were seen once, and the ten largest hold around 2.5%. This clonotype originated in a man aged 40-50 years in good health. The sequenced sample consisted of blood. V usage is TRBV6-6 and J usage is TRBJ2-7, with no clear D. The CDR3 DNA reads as TGTGCCAGCAGTGACATCGACCAATACGAGCAGTACTTC. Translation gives CASSDIDQYEQYF.